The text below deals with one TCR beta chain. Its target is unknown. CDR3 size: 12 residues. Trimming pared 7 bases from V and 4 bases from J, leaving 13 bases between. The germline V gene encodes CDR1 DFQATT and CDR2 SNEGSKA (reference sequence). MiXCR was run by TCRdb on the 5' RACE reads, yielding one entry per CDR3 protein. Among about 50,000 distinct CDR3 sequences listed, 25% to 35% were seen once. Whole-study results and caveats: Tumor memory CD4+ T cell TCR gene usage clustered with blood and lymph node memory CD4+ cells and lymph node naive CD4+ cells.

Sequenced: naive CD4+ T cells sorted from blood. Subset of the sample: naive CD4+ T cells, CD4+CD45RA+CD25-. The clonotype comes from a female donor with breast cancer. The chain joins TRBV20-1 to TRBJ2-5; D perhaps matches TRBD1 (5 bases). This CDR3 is CSVLQGLETQYF. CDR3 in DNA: TGCAGTGTTCTGCAGGGTTTAGAGACCCAGTACTTC.